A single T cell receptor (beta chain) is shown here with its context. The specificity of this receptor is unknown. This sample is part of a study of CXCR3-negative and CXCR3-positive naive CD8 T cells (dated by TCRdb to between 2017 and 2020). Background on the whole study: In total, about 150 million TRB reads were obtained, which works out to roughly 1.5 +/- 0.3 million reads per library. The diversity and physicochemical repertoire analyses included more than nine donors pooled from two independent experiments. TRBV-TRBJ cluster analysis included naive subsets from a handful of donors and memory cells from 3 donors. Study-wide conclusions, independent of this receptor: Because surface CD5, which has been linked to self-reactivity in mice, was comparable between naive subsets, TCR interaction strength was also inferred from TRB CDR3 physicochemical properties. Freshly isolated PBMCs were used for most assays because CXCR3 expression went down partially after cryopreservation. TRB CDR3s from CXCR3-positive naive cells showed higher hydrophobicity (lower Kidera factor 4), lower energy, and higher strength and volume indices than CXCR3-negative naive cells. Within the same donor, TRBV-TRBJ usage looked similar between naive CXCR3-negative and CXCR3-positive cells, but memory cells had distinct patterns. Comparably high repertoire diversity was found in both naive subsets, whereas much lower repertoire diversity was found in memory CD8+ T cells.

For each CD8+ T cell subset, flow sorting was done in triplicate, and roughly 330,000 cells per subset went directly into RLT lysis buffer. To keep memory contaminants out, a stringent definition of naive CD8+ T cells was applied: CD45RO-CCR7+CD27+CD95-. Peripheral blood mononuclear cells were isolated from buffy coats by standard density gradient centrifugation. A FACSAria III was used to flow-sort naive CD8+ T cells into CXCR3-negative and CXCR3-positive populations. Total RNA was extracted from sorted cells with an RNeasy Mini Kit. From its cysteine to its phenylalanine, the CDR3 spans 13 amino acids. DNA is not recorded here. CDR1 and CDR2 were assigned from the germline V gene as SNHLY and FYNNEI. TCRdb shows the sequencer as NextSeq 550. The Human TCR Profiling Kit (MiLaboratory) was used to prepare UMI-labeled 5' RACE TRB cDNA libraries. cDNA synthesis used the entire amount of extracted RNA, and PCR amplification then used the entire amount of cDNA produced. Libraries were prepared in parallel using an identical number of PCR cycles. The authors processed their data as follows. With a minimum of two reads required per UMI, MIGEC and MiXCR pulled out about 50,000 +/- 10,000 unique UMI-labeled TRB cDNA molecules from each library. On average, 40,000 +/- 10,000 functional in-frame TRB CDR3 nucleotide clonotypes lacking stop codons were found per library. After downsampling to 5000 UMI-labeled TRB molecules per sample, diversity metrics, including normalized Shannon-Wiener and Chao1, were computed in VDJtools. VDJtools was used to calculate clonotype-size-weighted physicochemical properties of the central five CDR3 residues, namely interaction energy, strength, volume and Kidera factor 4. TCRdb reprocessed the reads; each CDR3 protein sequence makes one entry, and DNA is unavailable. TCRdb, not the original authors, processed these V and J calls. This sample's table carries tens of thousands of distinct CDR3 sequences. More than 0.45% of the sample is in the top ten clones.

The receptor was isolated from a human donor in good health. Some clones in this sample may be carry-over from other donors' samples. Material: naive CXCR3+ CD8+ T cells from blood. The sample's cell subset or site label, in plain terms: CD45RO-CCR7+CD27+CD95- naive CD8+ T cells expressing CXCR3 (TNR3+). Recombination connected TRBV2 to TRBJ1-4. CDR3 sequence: CASSDVGRQELFF.